This T cell receptor (beta chain) was observed in a study of cytomegalovirus exposure and HLA in healthy donors. Study-level findings and limits: Researchers reported that three CMV-associated chains were confirmed in vitro as CMV antigen-specific. According to the study, approximately 150 TCR beta chains were cytomegalovirus-associated.

Notes on this clone: Its antigen is unidentified.

The CDR3 contains 11 residues. The germline CDR1 and CDR2 sequences are DFQATT and SNEGSKA (reference sequence). The study ran its PCR with 60 Vbeta and 13 Jbeta primers. Method: immunoSEQ multiplex PCR; TCRdb's copy keeps in-frame clones and lacks some. In the table there are 150,000 to 200,000 clones, about 85% of which are singletons. The chain combines TRBV20-1 with TRBJ2-7; D possibly corresponds to TRBD2 (5 bases). The TCR originated in a young man in good health and CMV-seropositive. Sample: PBMCs. The CDR3 region has the DNA TGCAGCCCTAGCTCGGGCCACGAGCAGTACTTC. Translated, it gives CSPSSGHEQYF.